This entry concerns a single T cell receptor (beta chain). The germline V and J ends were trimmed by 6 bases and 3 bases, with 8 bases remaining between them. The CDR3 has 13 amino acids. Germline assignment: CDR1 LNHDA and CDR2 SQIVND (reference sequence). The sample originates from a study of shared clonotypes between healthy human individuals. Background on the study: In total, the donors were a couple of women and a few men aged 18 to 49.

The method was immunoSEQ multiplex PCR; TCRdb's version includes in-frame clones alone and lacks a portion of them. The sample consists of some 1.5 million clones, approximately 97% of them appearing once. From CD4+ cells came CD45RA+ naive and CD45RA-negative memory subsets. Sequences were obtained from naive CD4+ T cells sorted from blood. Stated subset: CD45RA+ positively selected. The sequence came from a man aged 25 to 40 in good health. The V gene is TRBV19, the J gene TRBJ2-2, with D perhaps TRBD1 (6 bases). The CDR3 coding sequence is TGTGCCAGTAGGGACAGTCACACCGGGGAGCTGTTTTTT. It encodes CASRDSHTGELFF.